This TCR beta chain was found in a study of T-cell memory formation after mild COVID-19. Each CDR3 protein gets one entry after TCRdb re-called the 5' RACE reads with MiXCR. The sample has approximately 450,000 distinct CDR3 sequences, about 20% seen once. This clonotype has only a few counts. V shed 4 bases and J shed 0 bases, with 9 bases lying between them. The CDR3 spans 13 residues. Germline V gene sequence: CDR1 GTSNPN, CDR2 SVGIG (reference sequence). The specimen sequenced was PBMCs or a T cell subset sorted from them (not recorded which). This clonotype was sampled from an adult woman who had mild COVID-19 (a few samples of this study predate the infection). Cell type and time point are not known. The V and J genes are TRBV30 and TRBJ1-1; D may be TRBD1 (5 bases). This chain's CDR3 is CAWNAGMNTEAFF. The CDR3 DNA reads TGTGCCTGGAATGCAGGGATGAACACTGAAGCTTTCTTT.